The entry below gives a single TCR beta chain sequence along with its context. This entry comes from a study of blood T cell repertoires in COVID-19. Study-wide background: Sample material is recorded as cDNA or gDNA derived from T cells, B-cell-depleted T cells, or PBMCs.

The table came from immunoSEQ multiplex PCR; TCRdb's copy has only in-frame clones and leaves some out. The sample holds about 73,000 clones, about four fifths seen once. V was clipped by 3 bases and J by 0 bases; unmatched bases: 7. CDR3 length: 16 residues. Germline V gives CDR1 KGHSH, CDR2 LQKENI. Sequenced material: peripheral blood. The rearrangement uses TRBV18 and TRBJ1-1, with 7 bases lining up with TRBD1. This TCR derives from a human donor in a cohort sampled during active COVID-19. CDR3 nucleotide sequence: TGTGCCAGCTCACCGAGCGGCAGGGGGATGAACACTGAAGCTTTCTTT. Translated: CASSPSGRGMNTEAFF.